The 24 T cell receptor beta chains below all came from one sample that was sequenced in a study of T cell changes during pregnancy in multiple sclerosis. Profiling relied on immunoSEQ multiplex PCR, and the TCRdb table lists in-frame clones only, not all of them. The table includes fewer than 65,000 clones, 91% detected once. The input for sequencing was peripheral blood, taken in the third trimester of pregnancy. These receptors all come from a female donor in good health, enrolled as a control in a pregnancy study.

This clone was recorded once. The chain links TRBV2 to TRBJ1-1; no reliable D call. Trimming left V 6 bases short and J 3 bases short, with 11 bases between. The CDR3 spans 13 residues. Germline CDR1 is SNHLY and CDR2 is FYNNEI. The CDR3 DNA reads TGTGCCAGCAGGGTTAATGAGGACACTGAAGCTTTCTTT. Amino acid sequence: CASRVNEDTEAFF. Drawing the rest from reference TRBV2 and TRBJ1-1, the complete variable domain is EPEVTQTPSHQVTQMGQEVILRCVPISNHLYFYWYRQILGQKVEFLVSFYNNEISEKSEIFDDQFSVERPDGSNFTLKIRSTKLEDSAMYFCASRVNEDTEAFFGQGTRLTVV.

The chain is built from TRBV25-1 and TRBJ1-2; D ambiguous. Between the trimmed V and J ends, which lost 4 bases and 8 bases, there was a span of 8 bases. Looked up from germline, CDR1 is MGHDK and CDR2 is SYGVNS. This CDR3 has 11 amino acids. Written as DNA, the CDR3 is TGTGCCAGCAGTGCGACATGGGGCTACACCTTC. Translated, it gives CASSATWGYTF.

The chain employs TRBV27 and TRBJ2-3; D uncertain. This CDR3 has 14 amino acids. With 8 bases removed from V and 2 bases from J, the gap between germline ends came to 14 bases. Germline values: CDR1 MNHEY, CDR2 SMNVEV (reference sequence). In DNA, the CDR3 is TGTGCCAGCCGACGACTCCTACTCACAGATACGCAGTATTTT. Protein: CASRRLLLTDTQYF.

The chain links TRBV6-1 to TRBJ1-3; D perhaps matches TRBD1 (6 bases). Germline loops: CDR1 MNHNS, CDR2 SASEGT. The CDR3 is 15 amino acids. V was cut by 0 bases and J by 6 bases, with 12 bases left in between. CDR3 residues: CASSEASSGANTIYF. The CDR3 DNA sequence: TGTGCCAGCAGTGAAGCGAGTTCAGGGGCAAACACCATATATTTT.

The chain has TRBV27 and TRBJ2-7; 7 bases match TRBD1. Germline trimming cut 5 bases from V and 3 bases from J; bases unmatched to any gene: 10. Looked up from germline, CDR1 is MNHEY and CDR2 is SMNVEV (reference sequence). The CDR3 is 15 amino acids. CDR3 nucleotides: TGTGCCAGCAGTCCTTATCCGGGACAGTACTACGAGCAGTACTTC. The encoded protein is CASSPYPGQYYEQYF.

The chain is built from TRBV7-2 and TRBJ2-2, with 10 nucleotides matching TRBD1. Germline assignment: CDR1 SGHTA and CDR2 FQGNSA. The length of the CDR3 is 16 residues. The V and J ends lost 5 bases and 4 bases, in that order; junction bases with no gene match: 7. The CDR3 region is CASSLGQGSFTGELFF. CDR3 bases: TGTGCCAGCAGCCTGGGACAGGGGTCCTTCACCGGGGAGCTGTTTTTT. The full variable domain, in which reference TRBV7-2 and TRBJ2-2 provide the parts outside the CDR3, is GAGVSQSPSNKVTEKGKDVELRCDPISGHTALYWYRQSLGQGLEFLIYFQGNSAPDKSGLPSDRFSAERTGGSVSTLTIQRTQQEDSAVYLCASSLGQGSFTGELFFGEGSRLTVL.

This chain joins TRBV5-4 and TRBJ1-5, with 7 bases aligning to TRBD1. Trimming took 2 bases from V and 5 from J; bases not matched to a gene: 7. Germline values: CDR1 SGHNT, CDR2 YYREEE (reference sequence). This CDR3 has 15 amino acids. The DNA for the CDR3 is TGTGCCAGCAGCTTCGGGGGCCAGGGGGATCAGCCCCAGCATTTT. Protein: CASSFGGQGDQPQHF.

The chain couples TRBV29-1 to TRBJ2-7; the match to TRBD1 covers 7 bases. CDR3 size: 11 residues. Germline-derived CDR1 and CDR2 are SQVTM and ANQGSEA. The V and J ends lost 7 bases and 5 bases, in that order; junction bases with no gene match: 5. The CDR3 here is CSGRQGDEQYF. In DNA, the CDR3 is TGCAGCGGTCGTCAGGGGGACGAGCAGTACTTC.

The chain joins TRBV27 to TRBJ2-1; D gene unclear. Germline loops: CDR1 MNHEY, CDR2 SMNVEV (reference sequence). V dropped 3 bases and J dropped 8 bases, with 11 bases sitting between them. CDR3 size: 13 residues. CDR3 amino acids: CASSFGSNDEQFF. The CDR3 DNA is TGTGCCAGCAGTTTCGGTAGCAATGATGAGCAGTTCTTC.

The chain combines TRBV4-1 with TRBJ2-1; D perhaps matches TRBD1 (6 bases). The CDR3 is 17 amino acids. V lost 0 bases to trimming and J lost 0 bases, with 12 bases between them. Germline V gene data show CDR1 as MGHRA and CDR2 as YSYEKL. CDR3 amino acids: CASSQDQKGHSYNEQFF. CDR3 in DNA: TGCGCCAGCAGCCAAGATCAAAAGGGACACTCCTACAATGAGCAGTTCTTC.

The rearrangement links TRBV19 to TRBJ1-1; weak D call: TRBD1 (5 bases). V shed 1 base and J shed 6 bases, with 9 bases lying between them. The CDR3 contains 13 residues. Germline lookup yields CDR1 LNHDA and CDR2 SQIVND (reference sequence). CDR3 loop: CASSIVLGAEAFF. CDR3 nucleotides: TGTGCCAGTAGTATAGTATTAGGGGCTGAAGCTTTCTTT.

J is TRBJ1-1 and V is TRBV29-1; D not certain. Germline assignment: CDR1 SQVTM and CDR2 ANQGSEA. Trimming stripped 6 bases from V and 0 bases from J, with 17 bases between. The CDR3 contains 15 residues. This CDR3 is CSVAAVEYLNTEAFF. In DNA form, the CDR3 reads TGCAGCGTCGCAGCGGTAGAGTACCTGAACACTGAAGCTTTCTTT.

On this clone: A junction end diverges from the germline sequence, so it may reflect a read error. V is TRBV29-1 and J is TRBJ2-1, with 10 bases lining up with TRBD1. The CDR3 extends over 20 amino acids. The germline V gene has CDR1 SQVTM and CDR2 ANQGSEA. In DNA, the CDR3 is TGCAGTGTTGAAGGTGGGGAAAGGACAGGGGGACCCCGCTCCTACAATGAGCAGTTCTTC. This encodes CSVEGGERTGGPRSYNEQFF.

This chain connects TRBV5-6 to TRBJ2-7; 14 bases agree with TRBD2. Germline-derived CDR1 and CDR2 are SGHDT and YYEEEE. The length of the CDR3 is 14 residues. The ends lost 4 bases at V and 5 bases at J; junction bases unmatched: 2. The CDR3: CASSRGLAGDEQYF. As DNA, the CDR3 is TGTGCCAGCAGCCGGGGACTAGCGGGAGACGAGCAGTACTTC.

The V call is TRBV9, the J call TRBJ1-2; 7 bases line up with TRBD1. The CDR3 sequence is 13 residues long. Unmatched junction bases numbered 4, after V lost 0 bases and J lost 8 bases. Germline CDR1 is SGDLS and CDR2 is YYNGEE. DNA of the CDR3: TGTGCCAGCAGCGTAGATGGAGGGGGCGGCTACACCTTC. It is translated as CASSVDGGGGYTF.

The gene calls are TRBV20-1 and TRBJ2-1; D possibly corresponds to TRBD2 (5 bases). CDR1 and CDR2 from the germline V gene are DFQATT and SNEGSKA (reference sequence). The ends were cut back, 3 bases at V and 12 bases at J, with 6 bases in the middle. This CDR3 region has 9 residues. The CDR3 DNA sequence: TGCAGTGCTAGTCGGGGGCAGTTCTTC. Residues: CSASRGQFF.

V is TRBV7-6 and J is TRBJ2-7, with D perhaps matching TRBD1 (6 bases). Germline V gene lookup returns CDR1 SGHVS and CDR2 FNYEAQ. The CDR3 has 15 residues. Between the trimmed V and J ends, which lost 5 bases and 2 bases, there was a span of 16 bases. The CDR3 DNA follows: TGTGCCAGCAGCAGAGAGCAGGGGTCTACCTACGAGCAGTACTTC. Its protein product is CASSREQGSTYEQYF.

This sequence joins TRBV18 and TRBJ2-7; D is perhaps TRBD1 (5 bases). Germline assignment: CDR1 KGHSH and CDR2 LQKENI. There are 16 residues in the CDR3. The germline V and J ends were trimmed by 4 bases and 4 bases, with 20 bases remaining between them. CDR3 sequence (DNA): TGTGCCAGCTCACTCAGGGTTGGACGTTTAGGGTACGAGCAGTACTTC. Its protein product is CASSLRVGRLGYEQYF.

This chain uses TRBV29-1 with TRBJ1-1; D not resolved. Per the germline V gene, CDR1 is SQVTM and CDR2 is ANQGSEA. The CDR3 sequence is 12 residues long. Trimming left V 4 bases short and J 6 bases short, with 12 bases between. CDR3 sequence (DNA): TGCAGCGTTGTACCCTCAGCGGCTGAAGCTTTCTTT. Protein: CSVVPSAAEAFF. Filled out from reference TRBV29-1 and TRBJ1-1, the complete variable domain reads SAVISQKPSRDICQRGTSLTIQCQVDSQVTMMFWYRQQPGQSLTLIATANQGSEATYESGFVIDKFPISRPNLTFSTLTVSNMSPEDSSIYLCSVVPSAAEAFFGQGTRLTVV.

The chain recombines TRBV25-1 with TRBJ2-7, with 14 nucleotides matching TRBD2. The CDR3 is made up of 16 amino acids. The germline V gene encodes CDR1 MGHDK and CDR2 SYGVNS. The ends lost 3 bases at V and 2 bases at J; junction bases unmatched: 3. CDR3 residues: CASSDPGLAGAYEQYF. CDR3 nucleotides: TGTGCCAGCAGTGATCCGGGACTAGCGGGGGCCTACGAGCAGTACTTC.

The rearrangement links TRBV7-9 to TRBJ2-3; 14 positions agree with TRBD2. This CDR3 spans 17 amino acids. V dropped 3 bases and J dropped 2; count of bases not matched to a gene: 4. CDR1 and CDR2 (germline): SEHNR, FQNEAQ (reference sequence). The CDR3, as DNA: TGTGCCAGCAGCTTCCGACTAGCGGGGGGGCACACAGATACGCAGTATTTT. It is translated as CASSFRLAGGHTDTQYF.

The V call is TRBV4-1, the J call TRBJ2-1; 13 positions match TRBD2. The CDR3 loop spans 18 amino acids. With 3 bases clipped from V and 1 base from J, the junction kept 6 bases outside the gene matches. Germline CDR1 and CDR2: MGHRA and YSYEKL. The CDR3 loop reads CASSHRTSGSGSYNEQFF. The CDR3 region has the DNA TGCGCCAGCAGCCACCGGACTAGCGGGAGCGGGTCCTACAATGAGCAGTTCTTC.

The CDR3 sequence is CASSLGLDYEQYF. CDR3 DNA: TGTGCCAGCAGCTTAGGGCTAGATTACGAGCAGTACTTC. The genes are TRBV7-6 and TRBJ2-7; D not resolved. The CDR3 runs to 13 residues. With 1 base removed from V and 4 bases from J, the gap between germline ends came to 8 bases. Germline V lookup: CDR1 SGHVS, CDR2 FNYEAQ.

The chain is built from TRBV7-8 and TRBJ2-1; TRBD2 matches at 9 bases. The V segment lost 3 bases and the J segment 4 bases; nucleotides outside the gene matches: 4. The length of the CDR3 is 15 residues. The germline gives CDR1 SGHVS, CDR2 FQNEAQ. The CDR3 nucleotides read TGTGCCAGCAGCTTTCTGCGGGGGGGGTACAATGAGCAGTTCTTC. Translating it yields CASSFLRGGYNEQFF.